A single sample is the source of the 22 T cell receptor beta chains below, sequenced in a study of shared clonotypes between healthy human individuals. The assay was immunoSEQ multiplex PCR, and TCRdb's table has in-frame clones only and misses some. Here the sample spans over a million clones, around 75% being singletons. The sequenced sample was memory CD4+ T cells sorted from blood. Subset here: CD45RA-negative fraction. Every receptor here comes from a man in his late teens or twenties in good health.

The rearrangement links TRBV6-5 to TRBJ2-7, with TRBD1 identical over 7 bases. The CDR3 runs to 13 residues. The trim removed 4 bases at V and 6 bases at J, leaving 6 bases unmatched. CDR1 is MNHEY, CDR2 SVGAGI, per germline. CDR3 in amino acids: CASSSTGTGEQYF. CDR3 DNA sequence: TGTGCCAGCAGTTCGACAGGGACGGGCGAGCAGTACTTC.

This clone was observed once. The rearrangement links TRBV2 to TRBJ1-3; D is ambiguous. Looked up from germline, CDR1 is SNHLY and CDR2 is FYNNEI. Trimming shortened V by 2 bases and J by 0 bases, and 5 bases separated the two germline ends. The CDR3 spans 14 residues. The CDR3 is CASSEPVSGNTIYF. The CDR3 nucleotides read TGTGCCAGCAGTGAACCCGTCTCTGGAAACACCATATATTTT.

The chain carries TRBV5-4 and TRBJ2-1, with a weak D call TRBD1 (5 bases). Germline CDR1 and CDR2: SGHNT and YYREEE (reference sequence). The CDR3 has 17 residues. Trimming removed 1 base at V and 2 bases at J, with 16 bases between. The CDR3 nucleotides are TGTGCCAGCAGCTTGTCAATCGACAGACTTACCTACAATGAGCAGTTCTTC. Translated, it gives CASSLSIDRLTYNEQFF.

The chain combines TRBV7-2 with TRBJ2-3; D tentatively reads TRBD1 or TRBD2 (6 bases each). CDR3 length: 13 amino acids. Germline CDR1 and CDR2: SGHTA and FQGNSA. Trimming shortened V by 2 bases and J by 7 bases, and 10 bases separated the two germline ends. The CDR3 DNA sequence: TGTGCCAGCAGCTTACGGGGGCAAAATACGCAGTATTTT. This sequence encodes CASSLRGQNTQYF.

This clone has just a few counts. The sample has other DNA sequences that encode this CDR3 too. This chain connects TRBV5-1 to TRBJ2-1; 7 nucleotides align to TRBD2. The ends lost 4 bases at V and 1 base at J; junction bases unmatched: 5. Germline values: CDR1 SGHRS, CDR2 YFSETQ. CDR3 size: 15 residues. The CDR3 loop is CASSPGGSSYNEQFF. In nucleotides, the CDR3 is TGCGCCAGCAGCCCGGGAGGCAGTTCCTACAATGAGCAGTTCTTC.

The chain is built from TRBV28 and TRBJ2-5; D is unclear. This CDR3 contains 12 residues. The V and J ends lost 6 bases and 1 base respectively, with 6 bases between them. Germline V gene lookup returns CDR1 MDHEN and CDR2 SYDVKM. CDR3 region: CASRETQETQYF. The DNA for the CDR3 is TGTGCCAGCAGGGAGACCCAAGAGACCCAGTACTTC.

Notes on this clone: Other DNA sequences in the same sample also yield this CDR3. V gene TRBV5-4 combines with J gene TRBJ2-3; D uncertain. Looked up from germline, CDR1 is SGHNT and CDR2 is YYREEE (reference sequence). The germline V and J ends were trimmed by 2 bases and 2 bases, with 6 bases remaining between them. This CDR3 has 13 amino acids. The CDR3 DNA follows: TGTGCCAGCAGCTTTCCAGCCACAGATACGCAGTATTTT. It codes for CASSFPATDTQYF.

V usage is TRBV5-1 and J usage is TRBJ2-1; 9 bases line up with TRBD1. Germline CDR1 and CDR2: SGHRS and YFSETQ. V shed 6 bases and J 5 bases; nucleotides not matched to a gene: 12. CDR3 length: 16 residues. The CDR3 nucleotides are TGCGCCAGCACCCGCGGGGGACAGGGCGTACACAATGAGCAGTTCTTC. Its translation is CASTRGGQGVHNEQFF. Using reference TRBV5-1 and TRBJ2-1 for the parts outside the CDR3, the full variable domain is KAGVTQTPRYLIKTRGQQVTLSCSPISGHRSVSWYQQTPGQGLQFLFEYFSETQRNKGNFPGRFSGRQFSNSRSEMNVSTLELGDSALYLCASTRGGQGVHNEQFFGPGTRLTVL.

The chain uses TRBV5-1 and TRBJ2-3; 9 bases fit TRBD2. CDR3 length equals 17 residues. Germline CDR1 and CDR2: SGHRS and YFSETQ. The junction had 10 bases not matched to a gene; V was cut back by 5 bases and J by 0 bases. The CDR3: CASSSAASGASTDTQYF. CDR3 DNA sequence: TGCGCCAGCAGTTCAGCGGCTAGCGGGGCTAGCACAGATACGCAGTATTTT.

The chain joins TRBV5-1 to TRBJ2-7, with D perhaps being TRBD1 or TRBD2 (5 bases each). The CDR3 runs to 14 residues. The germline V gene has CDR1 SGHRS and CDR2 YFSETQ. V was pared by 1 base and J by 7 bases, with 15 bases between. The CDR3 DNA reads TGCGCCAGCAGCTTGCTCGGGGACGGCCAGGAGCAGTACTTC. Encoded protein: CASSLLGDGQEQYF.

The V and J genes are TRBV5-8 and TRBJ2-7; D may be TRBD1 or TRBD2 (5 bases each). Germline lookup yields CDR1 SGHTS and CDR2 YDEGEE. The CDR3 runs to 15 residues. Trimming took off 4 bases at V and 3 bases at J, with 17 bases between the two ends. The CDR3 region is CASSLIHLGVYEQYF. The CDR3 DNA follows: TGTGCCAGCAGCCTAATACACCTGGGGGTCTACGAGCAGTACTTC.

This sequence joins TRBV6-5 and TRBJ2-7; 7 bases are shared with TRBD2. Germline trimming cut 2 bases from V and 0 bases from J; bases unmatched to any gene: 4. Per germline, CDR1 MNHEY and CDR2 SVGAGI. The CDR3 contains 15 residues. CDR3 bases: TGTGCCAGCAGTTACAAAGGCGGGGGCTCCTACGAGCAGTACTTC. Translation gives CASSYKGGGSYEQYF.

The rearrangement links TRBV4-1 to TRBJ1-5; D unclear. Trimming stripped 0 bases from V and 7 bases from J, with 10 bases between. CDR3 length equals 14 residues. Germline V CDR1 and CDR2: MGHRA, YSYEKL. The CDR3 is CASSQETGAQPQHF. Written as DNA, the CDR3 is TGCGCCAGCAGCCAAGAAACGGGAGCCCAGCCCCAGCATTTT.

The table lists this clone with many counts. The chain is built from TRBV28 and TRBJ1-5, with D maybe TRBD1 (6 bases). V lost 5 bases to trimming and J lost 7 bases, with 12 bases between them. The germline CDR1 and CDR2 sequences are MDHEN and SYDVKM. The CDR3 totals 13 residues. For the CDR3, the DNA is TGTGCCAGCAGTACAGGGTTACAGCAGCCCCAGCATTTT. This encodes CASSTGLQQPQHF.

The chain is built from TRBV19 and TRBJ2-5; D may be TRBD2 (6 bases). Trimming took 4 bases from V and 9 from J, leaving 15 bases between them. This CDR3 is 13 amino acids long. Germline values: CDR1 LNHDA, CDR2 SQIVND (reference sequence). CDR3 sequence: CASSRTAGGAQYF. CDR3 coding DNA: TGTGCCAGTAGTAGGACTGCAGGAGGGGCCCAGTACTTC.

The V and J genes are TRBV6-6 and TRBJ2-7; weak D call: TRBD1 (5 bases). Germline CDR1 is MNHNY and CDR2 is SVGAGI (reference sequence). CDR3 length equals 14 residues. V was clipped by 6 bases and J by 3 bases, with 15 bases between them. The CDR3 bases are TGTGCCAGCAGGCCTGGGGCCAACGACTACGAGCAGTACTTC. Protein product: CASRPGANDYEQYF.

This clone came up once. The chain links TRBV7-9 to TRBJ1-1; 8 bases agree with TRBD1. The CDR3 extends over 14 amino acids. From germline, CDR1 is SEHNR and CDR2 FQNEAQ (reference sequence). The ends lost 1 base at V and 4 bases at J; junction bases unmatched: 2. The CDR3 sequence: CASSLGQGSTEAFF. The CDR3 DNA reads as TGTGCCAGCAGCTTAGGACAGGGGAGCACTGAAGCTTTCTTT. Supplemented by reference TRBV7-9 and TRBJ1-1, the full variable domain reads DTGVSQNPRHKITKRGQNVTFRCDPISEHNRLYWYRQTLGQGPEFLTYFQNEAQLEKSRLLSDRFSAERPKGSFSTLEIQRTEQGDSAMYLCASSLGQGSTEAFFGQGTRLTVV.

The rearrangement links TRBV19 to TRBJ1-5; 7 positions match TRBD1. The CDR3 sequence is 14 residues long. From germline, CDR1 is LNHDA and CDR2 SQIVND (reference sequence). The V and J ends lost 6 bases and 2 bases, in that order; junction bases with no gene match: 4. The CDR3 sequence is CASRQGMGNQPQHF. DNA of the CDR3: TGTGCCAGTAGACAGGGGATGGGCAATCAGCCCCAGCATTTT.

This clone was seen repeatedly, ten times or more. This chain connects TRBV6-5 to TRBJ2-3, with D possibly TRBD2 on 7 matching bases. CDR1 is MNHEY and CDR2 is SVGAGI in the germline V gene. Trimming took off 4 bases at V and 4 bases at J, with 18 bases between the two ends. This CDR3 comprises 16 residues. CDR3 nucleotides: TGTGCCAGCAGTTTGGGGGGGCCTGTATGGGCAGATACGCAGTATTTT. The encoded protein is CASSLGGPVWADTQYF.

This clone has only one observation. Different DNA sequences within this sample yield the same CDR3. The CDR3 bases are TGTGCCAGCAGTTCGGGACAGGGGGCTGGTGAGCAGTACTTC. Translating it yields CASSSGQGAGEQYF. This chain joins TRBV28 and TRBJ2-7; 12 bases are shared with TRBD1. After removal of 4 bases from V and 7 bases from J, the junction contained 5 bases not matched to a gene. Germline CDR1 reads MDHEN; CDR2 reads SYDVKM. The CDR3 runs to 14 residues.

There are a few counts of this clone. The chain employs TRBV2 and TRBJ2-7; 8 bases are shared with TRBD2. The junction had 8 bases not matched to a gene; V was cut back by 9 bases and J by 4 bases. CDR1 SNHLY and CDR2 FYNNEI come from the germline V gene. This CDR3 has 13 residues. The CDR3 is CASSRGAGYEQYF. The CDR3 DNA reads as TGTGCCAGTTCGCGGGGGGCCGGATACGAGCAGTACTTC.

This sequence joins TRBV5-1 and TRBJ2-1; 11 bases fit TRBD2. Germline CDR1 reads SGHRS; CDR2 reads YFSETQ. The ends lost 4 bases at V and 0 bases at J; junction bases unmatched: 3. The CDR3 runs to 16 residues. Written as DNA, the CDR3 is TGCGCCAGCAGCGTAACTAGCGGGAGCTCCTACAATGAGCAGTTCTTC. Its protein product is CASSVTSGSSYNEQFF.